This T cell receptor beta chain was sequenced for a study of CD8+ T cells in alopecia areata. Findings of the study overall: Mice gave a clearer picture of TCR sharing than patients did, possibly for HLA-related reasons. In scalp samples, resident alphabeta T cells of normal skin are also sequenced.

V lost 3 bases and J 3 bases, leaving 9 bases between the germline ends. The CDR3 totals 13 residues. Germline CDR1 reads LNHDA; CDR2 reads SQIVND (reference sequence). PBMCs were stained for CD3, CD4 and CD8, and CD4+ and CD8+ T cells were sorted. Concerning this clone itself: Its antigen remains unknown.

Following RNA extraction, reverse transcription yielded cDNA that acted as the sequencing template. Repertoires were generated with immunoSEQ multiplex PCR, while TCRdb's copy carries only in-frame clones and drops some. The repertoire holds approximately 120,000 clones, 45% to 50% seen once, with 8% to 11% in the top ten. The sequenced sample consisted of NKG2D-low CD8+ T cells sorted from blood. The sequence came from a human donor with alopecia areata. V and J are TRBV19 and TRBJ2-7; tentatively, D is TRBD2 (5 bases). The CDR3 reads CASSMGEGYEQYF. The CDR3, as DNA: TGTGCCAGTAGTATGGGTGAGGGCTACGAGCAGTACTTC.